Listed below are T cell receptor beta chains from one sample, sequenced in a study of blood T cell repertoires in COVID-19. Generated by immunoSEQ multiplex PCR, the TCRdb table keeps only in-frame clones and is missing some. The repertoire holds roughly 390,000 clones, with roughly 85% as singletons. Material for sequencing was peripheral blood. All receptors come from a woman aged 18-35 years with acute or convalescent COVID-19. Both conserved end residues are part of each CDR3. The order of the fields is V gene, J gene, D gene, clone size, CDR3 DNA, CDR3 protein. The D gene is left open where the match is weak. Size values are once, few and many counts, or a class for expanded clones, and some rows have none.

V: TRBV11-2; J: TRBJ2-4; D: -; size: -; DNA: TGTGCCAGCAGCTTAGATTTACAGGGGGGGCTAGCCAAAAACATTCAGTACTTC; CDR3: CASSLDLQGGLAKNIQYF
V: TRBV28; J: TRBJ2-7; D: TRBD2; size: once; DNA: TGTGCCAGCAGTTTGACTAGCGGGAGGAACGAGCAGTACTTC; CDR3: CASSLTSGRNEQYF
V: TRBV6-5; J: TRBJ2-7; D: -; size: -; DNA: TGTGCCAGCAGTTACGGGAGGGGGACCTACGAGCAGTACTTC; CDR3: CASSYGRGTYEQYF
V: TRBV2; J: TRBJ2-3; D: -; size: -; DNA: TGTGCCAGCAGTGATCGGCTAGCTAGCACAGATACGCAGTATTTT; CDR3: CASSDRLASTDTQYF
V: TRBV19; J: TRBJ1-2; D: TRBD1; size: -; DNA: TGTGCCAGTAGTATAGATGGCAGGGGGATTGGCTACACCTTC; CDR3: CASSIDGRGIGYTF
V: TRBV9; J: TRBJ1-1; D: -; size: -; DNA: TGTGCCAGCAGCGTAGTAAGGGGCGTGGACACTGAAGCTTTCTTT; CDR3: CASSVVRGVDTEAFF
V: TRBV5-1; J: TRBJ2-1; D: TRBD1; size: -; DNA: TGCGCCAGCAGCTTGGAGATGGGACAGGGATGGACTAGTCTTTTGGGCAATGAGCAGTTCTTC; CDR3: CASSLEMGQGWTSLLGNEQFF
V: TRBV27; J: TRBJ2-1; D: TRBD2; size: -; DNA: TGTGCCAGCAGACTTTCTCTAGCGGGAGTTTACAATGAGCAGTTCTTC; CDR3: CASRLSLAGVYNEQFF
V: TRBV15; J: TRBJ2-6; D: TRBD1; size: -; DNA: TGTGCCACCAGCAGAGTTTTCGACAGGGATTCTGGGGCCAACGTCCTGACTTTC; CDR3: CATSRVFDRDSGANVLTF
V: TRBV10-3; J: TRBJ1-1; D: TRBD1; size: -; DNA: TGTGCCATCAGGCGGACAGGGGGCGGAACTGAAGCTTTCTTT; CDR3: CAIRRTGGGTEAFF
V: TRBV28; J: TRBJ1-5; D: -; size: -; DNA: TGTGCCAGCAATATGCAGGGAGGGGGCAATCAGCCCCAGCATTTT; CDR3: CASNMQGGGNQPQHF
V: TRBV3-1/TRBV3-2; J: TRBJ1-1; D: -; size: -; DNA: TGTGCCAGCAGCCCTAGGACATCTACTGAAGCTTTCTTT; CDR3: CASSPRTSTEAFF
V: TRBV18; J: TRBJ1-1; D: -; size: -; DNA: TGTGCCAGCTCCCCTGGAGTTGTGAATGAAGCTTTCTTT; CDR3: CASSPGVVNEAFF
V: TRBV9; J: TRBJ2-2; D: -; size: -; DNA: TGTGCCAGCAGCGTAGGGAGGGGACAGACCGGGGAGCTGTTTTTT; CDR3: CASSVGRGQTGELFF
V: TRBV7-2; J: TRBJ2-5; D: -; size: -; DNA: TGTGCCAGCAGCCCACGGGGGACGCGAGAGACCCAGTACTTC; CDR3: CASSPRGTRETQYF
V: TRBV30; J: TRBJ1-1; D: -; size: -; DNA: TGTGCCTGGTTACTGACCCGGGTCCGTTCTGAAGCTTTCTTT; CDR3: CAWLLTRVRSEAFF
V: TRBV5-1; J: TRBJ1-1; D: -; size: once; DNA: TGCGCCAGCAGCTTGGCCGGGGGTGGGGACACTGAAGCTTTCTTT; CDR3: CASSLAGGGDTEAFF
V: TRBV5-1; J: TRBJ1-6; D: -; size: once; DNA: TGCGCCAGCAGCTTTACAGGACAGAATTCACCCCTCCACTTT; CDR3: CASSFTGQNSPLHF
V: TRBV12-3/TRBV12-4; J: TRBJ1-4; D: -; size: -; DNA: TGTGCCATTACAGGGCCAACTAATGAAAAACTGTTTTTT; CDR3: CAITGPTNEKLFF
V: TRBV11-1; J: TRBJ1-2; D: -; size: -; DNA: TGTGCCACCTCCCTCGGGGACTATGGCTACACCTTC; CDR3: CATSLGDYGYTF
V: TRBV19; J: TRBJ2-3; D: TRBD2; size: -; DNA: TGTGCCAGTAGTCCTCTAGCGGGGGGGCCAGCAGATACGCAGTATTTT; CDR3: CASSPLAGGPADTQYF
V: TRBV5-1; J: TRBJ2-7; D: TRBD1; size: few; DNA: TGCGCCAGCAGCTCGGGACAGTCAGGCCCCTACGAGCAGTACTTC; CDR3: CASSSGQSGPYEQYF
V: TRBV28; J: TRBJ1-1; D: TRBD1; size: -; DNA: TGTGCCAGCAGCCTTGGACAGGTCCCTGAAGCTTTCTTT; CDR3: CASSLGQVPEAFF
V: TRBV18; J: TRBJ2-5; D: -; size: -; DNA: TGTGCCAGCTCGACGGGAGTAAAAGAGACCCAGTACTTC; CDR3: CASSTGVKETQYF
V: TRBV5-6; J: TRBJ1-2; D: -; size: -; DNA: TGTGCCAGCAGCTACCCGCGGGTTAGCTATGGCTACACCTTC; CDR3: CASSYPRVSYGYTF
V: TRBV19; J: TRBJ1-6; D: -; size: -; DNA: TGTGCCAGTCGACAGCGTAATTCACCCCTCCACTTT; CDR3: CASRQRNSPLHF
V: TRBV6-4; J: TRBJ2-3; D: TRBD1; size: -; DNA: TGTGCCAGCAGCCAAAGGGACAGTCCCACAGATACGCAGTATTTT; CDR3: CASSQRDSPTDTQYF
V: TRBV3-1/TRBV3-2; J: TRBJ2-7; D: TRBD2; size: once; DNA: TGTGCCAGCAGCCTGGGACTAGCGGGGTACGAGCAGTACTTC; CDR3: CASSLGLAGYEQYF
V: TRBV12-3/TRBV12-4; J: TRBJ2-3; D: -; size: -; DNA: TGTGCCACCCCGACTAGCACAGATACGCAGTATTTT; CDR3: CATPTSTDTQYF
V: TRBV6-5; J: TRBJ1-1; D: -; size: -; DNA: TGTGCCAGCAGTTACGCGGGCACTGAAGCTTTCTTT; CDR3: CASSYAGTEAFF
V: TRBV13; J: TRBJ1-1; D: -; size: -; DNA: TGTGCCAGCAGCTTAGGAGACAGAAACACTGAAGCTTTCTTT; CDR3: CASSLGDRNTEAFF
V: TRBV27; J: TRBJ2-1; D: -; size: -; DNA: TGTGCCAGCAGTTCCAGGGCGCATGAGCAGTTCTTC; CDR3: CASSSRAHEQFF
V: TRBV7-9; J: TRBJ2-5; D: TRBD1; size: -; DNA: TGTGCCAGCAGCGCACAGGGGCGAGGTGGGACCCAGTACTTC; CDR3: CASSAQGRGGTQYF
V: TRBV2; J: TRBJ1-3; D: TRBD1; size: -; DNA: TGTGCCAGCAGGAGGGACAGCGCTGGAAACACCATATATTTT; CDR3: CASRRDSAGNTIYF
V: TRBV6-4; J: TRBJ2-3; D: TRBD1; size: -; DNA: TGTGCCAGCAGTCGGACAGGGGGGGCAGATACGCAGTATTTT; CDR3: CASSRTGGADTQYF
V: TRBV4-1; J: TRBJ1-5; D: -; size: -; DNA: TGCGCCAGCAGCCAAGGGGGGGGAGACAATCAGCCCCAGCATTTT; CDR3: CASSQGGGDNQPQHF
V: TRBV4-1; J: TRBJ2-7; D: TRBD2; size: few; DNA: TGCGCCAGCAGCCAAGATAGACTAGCTGGGGGAGACGAGCAGTACTTC; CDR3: CASSQDRLAGGDEQYF
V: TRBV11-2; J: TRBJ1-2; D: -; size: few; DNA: TGTGCCAGCAGCTTAGAGGGCACCTTCTATGGCTACACCTTC; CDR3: CASSLEGTFYGYTF
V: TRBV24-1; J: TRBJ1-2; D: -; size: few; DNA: TGTGCCACCAGTGAGGGCAGGGGAAACTATGGCTACACCTTC; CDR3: CATSEGRGNYGYTF
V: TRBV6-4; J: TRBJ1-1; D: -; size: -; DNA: TGTGCCAGCAGTGACGGGAGTGGCGCTTTCTTT; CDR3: CASSDGSGAFF
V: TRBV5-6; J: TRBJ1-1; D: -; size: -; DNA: TGTGCCAGCAGCTTTTGGAGGGAAGAAGCTTTCTTT; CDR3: CASSFWREEAFF
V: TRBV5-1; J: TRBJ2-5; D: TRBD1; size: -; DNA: TGCGCCAGCAGCTCGAATCCGGGACAGGAAGAGACCCAGTACTTC; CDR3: CASSSNPGQEETQYF
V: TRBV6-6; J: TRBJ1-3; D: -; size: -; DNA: TGTGCCAGCAGTTCCCCTTCTGGGGGCACTGGAAACACCATATATTTT; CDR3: CASSSPSGGTGNTIYF
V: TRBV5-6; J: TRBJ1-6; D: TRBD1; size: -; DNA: TGTGCCAGCAGCGTAGGGGGCTCTTATAATTCACCCCTCCACTTT; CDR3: CASSVGGSYNSPLHF
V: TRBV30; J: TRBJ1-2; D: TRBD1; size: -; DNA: TGTGCCTGGAGTGTACTCGGGTTGGAGGACAGGGGAGCGGCCTATGGCTACACCTTC; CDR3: CAWSVLGLEDRGAAYGYTF
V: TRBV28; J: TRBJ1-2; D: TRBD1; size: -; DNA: TGTGCCAGCAGATCCGAGACAGGGCCGGAGGGGTATGGCTACACCTTC; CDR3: CASRSETGPEGYGYTF
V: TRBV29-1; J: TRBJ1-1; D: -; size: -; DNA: TGCAGCGTTGGGGGAGGAGAGATGGGGAACACTGAAGCTTTCTTT; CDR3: CSVGGGEMGNTEAFF
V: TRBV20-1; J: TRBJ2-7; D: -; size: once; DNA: TGCAGTGCTAGCCAGGCCTACGAGCAGTACTTC; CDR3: CSASQAYEQYF
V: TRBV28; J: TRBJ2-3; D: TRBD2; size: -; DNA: TGTGCCAGCAGTTTCGGCGGGAGCGGGACAGATACGCAGTATTTT; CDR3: CASSFGGSGTDTQYF
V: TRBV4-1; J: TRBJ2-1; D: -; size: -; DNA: TGCGCCAGCAGCCAATCAAACAATGAGCAGTTCTTC; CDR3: CASSQSNNEQFF
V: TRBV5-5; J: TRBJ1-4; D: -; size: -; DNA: TGTGCCAGCAGCCCGGCGGGTTATAATGAAAAACTGTTTTTT; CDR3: CASSPAGYNEKLFF
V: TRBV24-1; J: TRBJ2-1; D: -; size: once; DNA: TGTGCCACCAGTGCGAGGAACGAGCAGTTCTTC; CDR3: CATSARNEQFF
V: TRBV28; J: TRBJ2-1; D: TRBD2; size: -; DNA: TGTGCCACCAAACCTGCTAGCGGGAGGGGGAATGAGCAGTTCTTC; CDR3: CATKPASGRGNEQFF
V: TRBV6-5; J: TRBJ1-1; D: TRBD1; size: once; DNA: TGTGCCAGCAGGGTCCGGGACAGGAAAGCTTTCTTT; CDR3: CASRVRDRKAFF
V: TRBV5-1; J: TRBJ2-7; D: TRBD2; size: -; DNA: TGCGCCAGCAGCTTTGGAGCGGGAGAGGAGCAGTACTTC; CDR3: CASSFGAGEEQYF
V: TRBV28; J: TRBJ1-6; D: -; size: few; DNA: TGTGCCAGCAACAGCCTCAATTCACCCCTCCACTTT; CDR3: CASNSLNSPLHF
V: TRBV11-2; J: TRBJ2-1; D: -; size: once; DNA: TGTGCCAGCAGCTTAACAGGGAAAAGCTCCTACAATGAGCAGTTCTTC; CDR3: CASSLTGKSSYNEQFF